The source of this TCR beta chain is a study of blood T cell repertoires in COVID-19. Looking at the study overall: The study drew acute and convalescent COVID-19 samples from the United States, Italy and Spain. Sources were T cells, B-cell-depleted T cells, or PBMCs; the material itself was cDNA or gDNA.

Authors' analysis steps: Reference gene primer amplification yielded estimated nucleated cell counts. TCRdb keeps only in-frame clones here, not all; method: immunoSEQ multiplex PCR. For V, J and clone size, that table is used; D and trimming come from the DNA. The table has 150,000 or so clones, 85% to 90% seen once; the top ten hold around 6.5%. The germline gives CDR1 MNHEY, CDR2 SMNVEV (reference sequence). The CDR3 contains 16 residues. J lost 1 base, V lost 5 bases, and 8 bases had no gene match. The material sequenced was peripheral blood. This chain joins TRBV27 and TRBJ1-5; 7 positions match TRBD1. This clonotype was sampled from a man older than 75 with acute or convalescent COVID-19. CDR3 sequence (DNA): TGTGCCAGCAGTATCGACGGGACAGCCAGCAATCAGCCCCAGCATTTT. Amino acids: CASSIDGTASNQPQHF.